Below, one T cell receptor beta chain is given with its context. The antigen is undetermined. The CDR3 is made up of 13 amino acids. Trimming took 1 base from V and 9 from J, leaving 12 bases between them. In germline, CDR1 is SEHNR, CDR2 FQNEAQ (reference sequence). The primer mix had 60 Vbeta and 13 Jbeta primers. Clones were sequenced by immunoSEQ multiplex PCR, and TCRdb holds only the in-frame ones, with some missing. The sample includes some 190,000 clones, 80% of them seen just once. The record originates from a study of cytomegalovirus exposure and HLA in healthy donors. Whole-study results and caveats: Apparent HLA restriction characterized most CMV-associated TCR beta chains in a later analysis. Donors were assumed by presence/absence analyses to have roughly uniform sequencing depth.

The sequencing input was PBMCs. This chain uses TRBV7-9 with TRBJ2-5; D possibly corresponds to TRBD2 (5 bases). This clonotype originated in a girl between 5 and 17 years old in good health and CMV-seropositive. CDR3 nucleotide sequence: TGTGCCAGCAGCTTAGAGAGAGCGGAGGCCCAGTACTTC. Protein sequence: CASSLERAEAQYF.